Detailed here is one T cell receptor beta chain. The sample comes from a study of T cells in localized non-small cell lung cancer. Generated by immunoSEQ multiplex PCR, the TCRdb table keeps only in-frame clones and is missing some. The sample includes approximately 76,000 clones, approximately 80% of them seen just once. CDR1 and CDR2 (germline): LNHDA, SQIVND (reference sequence). Trimming took off 8 bases at V and 7 bases at J, with 14 bases between the two ends. This CDR3 has 12 residues. This chain joins TRBV19 and TRBJ1-2, with a weak D call TRBD1 (6 bases). This receptor was taken from a female donor aged 60 or older with stage I lung adenocarcinoma. Sample: peripheral blood, taken before any cancer treatment. CDR3 sequence: CASHTGYSGYTF. DNA of the CDR3: TGTGCCAGTCATACAGGGTATTCTGGCTACACCTTC.